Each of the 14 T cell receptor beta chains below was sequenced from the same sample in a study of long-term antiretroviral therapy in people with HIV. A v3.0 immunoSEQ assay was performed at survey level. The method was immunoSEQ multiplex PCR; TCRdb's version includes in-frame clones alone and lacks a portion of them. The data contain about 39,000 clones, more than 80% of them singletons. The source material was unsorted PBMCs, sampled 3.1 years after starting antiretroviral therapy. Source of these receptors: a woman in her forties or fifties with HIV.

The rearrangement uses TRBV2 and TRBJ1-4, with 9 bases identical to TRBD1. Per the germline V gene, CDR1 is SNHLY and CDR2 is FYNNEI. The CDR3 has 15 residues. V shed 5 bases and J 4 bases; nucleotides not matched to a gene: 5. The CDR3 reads CASSSPGQGNEKLFF. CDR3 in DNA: TGTGCCAGCAGTTCGCCGGGACAGGGTAATGAAAAACTGTTTTTT.

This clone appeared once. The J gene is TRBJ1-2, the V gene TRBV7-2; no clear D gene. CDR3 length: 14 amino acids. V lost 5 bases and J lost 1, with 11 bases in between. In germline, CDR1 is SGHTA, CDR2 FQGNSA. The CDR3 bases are TGTGCCAGCAGCATTACTACAGTTAACTATGGCTACACCTTC. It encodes CASSITTVNYGYTF.

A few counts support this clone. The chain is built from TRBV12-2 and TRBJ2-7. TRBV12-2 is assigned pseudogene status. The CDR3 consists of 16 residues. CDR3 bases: TGTGCAAGTCGCCTCCCACCTAGGACCTACTCCTACGAGCAGTACTTC. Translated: CASRLPPRTYSYEQYF.

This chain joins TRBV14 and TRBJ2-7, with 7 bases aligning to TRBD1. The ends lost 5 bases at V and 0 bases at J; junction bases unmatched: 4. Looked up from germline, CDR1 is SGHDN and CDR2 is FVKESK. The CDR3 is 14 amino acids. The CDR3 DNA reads TGTGCCAGCAGCTACCGGGACAGCTCCTACGAGCAGTACTTC. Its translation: CASSYRDSSYEQYF.

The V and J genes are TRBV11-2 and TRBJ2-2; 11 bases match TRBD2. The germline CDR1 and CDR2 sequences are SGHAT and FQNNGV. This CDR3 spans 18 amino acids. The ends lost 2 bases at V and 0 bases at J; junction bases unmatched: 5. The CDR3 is CASSLLAGGPANTGELFF. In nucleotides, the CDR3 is TGTGCCAGCAGCTTATTAGCGGGGGGGCCCGCGAACACCGGGGAGCTGTTTTTT. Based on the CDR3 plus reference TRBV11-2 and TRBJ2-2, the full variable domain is EAGVAQSPRYKIIEKRQSVAFWCNPISGHATLYWYQQILGQGPKLLIQFQNNGVVDDSQLPKDRFSAERLKGVDSTLKIQPAKLEDSAVYLCASSLLAGGPANTGELFFGEGSRLTVL.

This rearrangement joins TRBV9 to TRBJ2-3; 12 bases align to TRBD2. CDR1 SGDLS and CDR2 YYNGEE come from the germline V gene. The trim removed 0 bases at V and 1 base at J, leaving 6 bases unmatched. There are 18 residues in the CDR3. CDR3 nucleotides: TGTGCCAGCAGCGTAGGACTAGCGGGGGTTGGTGGCACAGATACGCAGTATTTT. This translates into CASSVGLAGVGGTDTQYF.

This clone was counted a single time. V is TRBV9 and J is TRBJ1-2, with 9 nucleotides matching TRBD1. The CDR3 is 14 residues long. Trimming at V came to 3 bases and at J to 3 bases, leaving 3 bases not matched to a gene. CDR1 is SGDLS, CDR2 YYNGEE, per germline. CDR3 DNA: TGTGCCAGCAGCGCGGACAGGGGTGACTATGGCTACACCTTC. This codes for CASSADRGDYGYTF.

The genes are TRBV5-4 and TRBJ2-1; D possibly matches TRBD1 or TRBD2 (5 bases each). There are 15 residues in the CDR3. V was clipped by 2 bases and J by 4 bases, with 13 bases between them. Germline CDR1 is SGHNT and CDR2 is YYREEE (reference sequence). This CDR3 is CASSFRDRRYNEQFF. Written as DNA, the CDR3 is TGTGCCAGCAGCTTCCGGGACCGCCGATACAATGAGCAGTTCTTC.

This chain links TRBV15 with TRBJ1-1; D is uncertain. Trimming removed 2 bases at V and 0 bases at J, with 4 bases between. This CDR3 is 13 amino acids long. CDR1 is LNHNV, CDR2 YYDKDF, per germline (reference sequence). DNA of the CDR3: TGTGCCACCAGCAGACAGTTGAACACTGAAGCTTTCTTT. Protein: CATSRQLNTEAFF.

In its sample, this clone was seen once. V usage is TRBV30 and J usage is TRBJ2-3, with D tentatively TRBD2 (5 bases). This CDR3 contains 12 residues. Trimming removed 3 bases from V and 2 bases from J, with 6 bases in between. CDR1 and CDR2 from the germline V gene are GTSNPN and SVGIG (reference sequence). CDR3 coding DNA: TGTGCCTGGAGCGGGGTCACAGATACGCAGTATTTT. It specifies CAWSGVTDTQYF.

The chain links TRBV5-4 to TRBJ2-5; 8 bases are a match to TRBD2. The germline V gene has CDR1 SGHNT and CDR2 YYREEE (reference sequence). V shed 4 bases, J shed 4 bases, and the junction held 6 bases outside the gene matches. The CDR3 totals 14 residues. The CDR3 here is CASSPGGTRETQYF. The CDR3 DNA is TGTGCCAGCAGCCCGGGAGGGACTAGAGAGACCCAGTACTTC.

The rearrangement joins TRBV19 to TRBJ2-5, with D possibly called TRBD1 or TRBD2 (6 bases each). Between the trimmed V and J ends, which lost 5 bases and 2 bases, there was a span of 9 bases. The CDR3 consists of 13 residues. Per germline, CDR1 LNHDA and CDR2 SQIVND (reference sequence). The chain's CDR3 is CASSGGTQETQYF. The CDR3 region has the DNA TGTGCCAGTAGTGGGGGGACACAAGAGACCCAGTACTTC.

The CDR3, as DNA: TGTGCCATCAGTGGGACAGGGGGCAATCAGCCCCAGCATTTT. This translates into CAISGTGGNQPQHF. The chain has TRBV10-3 and TRBJ1-5, with 9 bases matching TRBD1. With 4 bases clipped from V and 2 bases from J, the junction kept 0 bases outside the gene matches. CDR1 is ENHRY and CDR2 is SYGVKD in the germline V gene. The CDR3 is made up of 14 amino acids.

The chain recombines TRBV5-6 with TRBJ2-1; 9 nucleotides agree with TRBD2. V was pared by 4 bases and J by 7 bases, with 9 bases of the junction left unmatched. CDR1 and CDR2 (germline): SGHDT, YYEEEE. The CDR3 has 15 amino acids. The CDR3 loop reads CASSTAGGPRNEQFF. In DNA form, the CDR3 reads TGTGCCAGCAGCACCGCGGGGGGGCCAAGAAATGAGCAGTTCTTC.